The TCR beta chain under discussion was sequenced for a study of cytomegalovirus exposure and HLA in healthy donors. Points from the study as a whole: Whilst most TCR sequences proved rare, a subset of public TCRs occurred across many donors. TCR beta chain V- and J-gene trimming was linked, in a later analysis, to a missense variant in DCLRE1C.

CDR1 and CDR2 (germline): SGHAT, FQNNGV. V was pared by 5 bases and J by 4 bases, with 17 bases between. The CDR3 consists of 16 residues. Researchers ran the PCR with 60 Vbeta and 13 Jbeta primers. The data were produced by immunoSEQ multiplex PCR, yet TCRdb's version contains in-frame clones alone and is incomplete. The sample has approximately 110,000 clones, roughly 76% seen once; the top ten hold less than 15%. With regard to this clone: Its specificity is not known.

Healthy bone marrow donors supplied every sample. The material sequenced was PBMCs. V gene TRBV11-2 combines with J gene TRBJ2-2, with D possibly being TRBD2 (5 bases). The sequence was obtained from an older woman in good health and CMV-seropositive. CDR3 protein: CASSPVRGRTTGELFF. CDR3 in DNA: TGTGCCAGCAGCCCGGTAAGAGGGAGAACCACCGGGGAGCTGTTTTTT.